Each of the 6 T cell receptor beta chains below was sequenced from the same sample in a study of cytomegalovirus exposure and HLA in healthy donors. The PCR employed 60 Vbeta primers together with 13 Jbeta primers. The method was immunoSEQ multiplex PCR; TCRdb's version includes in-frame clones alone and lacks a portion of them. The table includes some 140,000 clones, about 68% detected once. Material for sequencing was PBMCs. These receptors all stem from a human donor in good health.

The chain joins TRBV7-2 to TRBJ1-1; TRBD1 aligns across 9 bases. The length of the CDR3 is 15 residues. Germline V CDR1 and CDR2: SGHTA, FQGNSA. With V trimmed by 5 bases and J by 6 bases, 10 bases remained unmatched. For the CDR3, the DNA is TGTGCCAGCAGCCGACCGACAGGGGGGGTCCCTGAAGCTTTCTTT. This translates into CASSRPTGGVPEAFF.

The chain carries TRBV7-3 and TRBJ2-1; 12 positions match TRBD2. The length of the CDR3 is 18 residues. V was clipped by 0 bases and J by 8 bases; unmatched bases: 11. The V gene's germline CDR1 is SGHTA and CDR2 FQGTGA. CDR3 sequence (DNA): TGTGCCAGCAGCTTAACCCCCGGACTAGCGGGGACGGGGGATGAGCAGTTCTTC. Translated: CASSLTPGLAGTGDEQFF.

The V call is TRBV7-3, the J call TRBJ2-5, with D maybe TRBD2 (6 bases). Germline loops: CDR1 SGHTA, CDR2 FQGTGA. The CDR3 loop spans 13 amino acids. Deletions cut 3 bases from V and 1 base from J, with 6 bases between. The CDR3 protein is CASSLGLQETQYF. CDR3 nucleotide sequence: TGTGCCAGCAGCTTGGGACTCCAAGAGACCCAGTACTTC.

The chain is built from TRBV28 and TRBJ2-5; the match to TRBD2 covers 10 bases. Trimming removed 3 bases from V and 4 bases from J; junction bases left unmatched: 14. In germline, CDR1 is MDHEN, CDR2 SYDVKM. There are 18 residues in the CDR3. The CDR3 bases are TGTGCCAGCAGTTTGAAGTCTAGCGGGAGAGGGGTGCTAGAGACCCAGTACTTC. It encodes CASSLKSSGRGVLETQYF.

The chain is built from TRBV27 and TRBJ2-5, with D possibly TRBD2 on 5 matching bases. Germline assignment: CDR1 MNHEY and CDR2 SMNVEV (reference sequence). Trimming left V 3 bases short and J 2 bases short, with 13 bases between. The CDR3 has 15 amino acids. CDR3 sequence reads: CASSFPRTLQETQYF. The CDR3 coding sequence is TGTGCCAGCAGTTTCCCTAGGACTTTACAAGAGACCCAGTACTTC.

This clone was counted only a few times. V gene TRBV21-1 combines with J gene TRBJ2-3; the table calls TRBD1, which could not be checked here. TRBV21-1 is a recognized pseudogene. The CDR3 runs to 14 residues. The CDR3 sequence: CASIRASSTDTQYF. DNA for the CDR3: TGTGCCAGCATCAGGGCTTCTAGCACAGATACGCAGTATTTT.